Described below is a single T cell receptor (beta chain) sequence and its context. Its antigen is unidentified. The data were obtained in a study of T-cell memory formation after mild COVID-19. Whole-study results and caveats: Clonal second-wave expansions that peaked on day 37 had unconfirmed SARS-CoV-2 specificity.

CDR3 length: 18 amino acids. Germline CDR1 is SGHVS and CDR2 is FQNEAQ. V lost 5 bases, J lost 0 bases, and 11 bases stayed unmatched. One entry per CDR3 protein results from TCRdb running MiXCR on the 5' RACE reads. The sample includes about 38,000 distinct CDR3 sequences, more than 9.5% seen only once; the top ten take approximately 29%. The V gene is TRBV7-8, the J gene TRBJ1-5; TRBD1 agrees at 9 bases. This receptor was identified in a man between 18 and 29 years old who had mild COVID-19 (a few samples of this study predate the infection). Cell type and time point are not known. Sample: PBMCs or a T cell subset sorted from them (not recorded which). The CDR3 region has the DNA TGTGCCAGCAGCCCCGACAGGGGGACCAGATATAGCAATCAGCCCCAGCATTTT. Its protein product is CASSPDRGTRYSNQPQHF.